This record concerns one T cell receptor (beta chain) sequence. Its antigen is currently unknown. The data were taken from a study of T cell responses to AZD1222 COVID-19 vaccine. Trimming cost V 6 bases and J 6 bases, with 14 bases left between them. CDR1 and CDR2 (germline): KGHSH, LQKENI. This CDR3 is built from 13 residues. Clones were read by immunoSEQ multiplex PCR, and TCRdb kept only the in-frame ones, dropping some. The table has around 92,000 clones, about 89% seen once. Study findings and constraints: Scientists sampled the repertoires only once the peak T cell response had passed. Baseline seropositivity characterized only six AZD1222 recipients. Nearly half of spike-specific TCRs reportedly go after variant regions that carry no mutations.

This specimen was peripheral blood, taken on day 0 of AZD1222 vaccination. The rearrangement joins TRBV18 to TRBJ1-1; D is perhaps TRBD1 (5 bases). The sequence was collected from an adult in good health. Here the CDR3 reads CASSRYTGPEAFF. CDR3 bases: TGTGCCAGCTCCCGATATACAGGTCCTGAAGCTTTCTTT.